The clone carrying this T cell receptor beta chain has just a few counts. This sample is part of a study of blood T cell repertoires in COVID-19. Assay: immunoSEQ multiplex PCR; the TCRdb copy retains only in-frame clones and omits some. The sample consists of fewer than 400,000 clones, 85% of them appearing once. The germline V gene has CDR1 SNHLY and CDR2 FYNNEI. The ends lost 7 bases at V and 6 bases at J; junction bases unmatched: 10. This CDR3 spans 14 amino acids. The chain has TRBV2 and TRBJ1-2; TRBD1 aligns across 8 bases. The sample consisted of PBMCs or T cells enriched from blood (not recorded which). This clonotype originated in a woman aged 25-40 years who had been exposed to COVID-19. The CDR3 DNA reads TGTGCCAGCACCTTCGGACAGGGCTACAATGGCTACACCTTC. As protein: CASTFGQGYNGYTF.